This T cell receptor beta chain was captured in a study of PD-1 blockade in classical Hodgkin lymphoma. The table came from immunoSEQ multiplex PCR; TCRdb's copy has only in-frame clones and leaves some out. The repertoire has 10,000 to 15,000 clones, roughly 75% of them found once; the top ten carry nearly 25%. This clone appeared once. Its antigen is not known. There was relapse after autologous stem cell transplantation in every patient, and there was variation in brentuximab vedotin exposure. The study's findings and limits: Baseline diversity was lower in partial responders and progressors than complete responders. Patients with an early start, nivolumab under 1 year after ASCT, were excluded. At C4D1, TCR diversity had climbed significantly for CD4+ cells, though not for CD8+ cells.

The ends lost 11 bases at V and 2 bases at J; junction bases unmatched: 6. Looked up from germline, CDR1 is SGHVS and CDR2 is FQNEAQ. The CDR3 has 13 amino acids. This TCR was sampled from a human donor with classical Hodgkin lymphoma. The chain couples TRBV7-8 to TRBJ2-3, with 8 bases identical to TRBD2. Sequencing was performed on peripheral blood mononuclear cells (PBMCs), taken at baseline. The CDR3 is CALAGGYTDTQYF. CDR3 DNA sequence: TGTGCCCTAGCGGGCGGATACACAGATACGCAGTATTTT.